This entry lists 8 T cell receptor beta chains sequenced from one sample in a study of T cell repertoires and HLA-DP antigens. Sequenced by immunoSEQ multiplex PCR; TCRdb stores in-frame clones only, minus some. The sample yields roughly 110,000 clones, around 92% seen once. Antigens for these TCRs are unknown. The material sequenced was CD4+ T cells from PBMCs. The receptors stem from a woman younger than 30 in good health and CMV-seronegative.

This chain connects TRBV29-1 to TRBJ2-2, with D possibly TRBD1 on 5 matching bases. This CDR3 has 13 amino acids. The V gene lost 7 bases and the J gene lost 3 bases, with 12 bases spanning the gap. The germline CDR1 and CDR2 sequences are SQVTM and ANQGSEA. The CDR3 region is CSGGDRYTGELFF. The CDR3 region has the DNA TGCAGCGGGGGCGACAGATACACCGGGGAGCTGTTTTTT.

The chain carries TRBV25-1 and TRBJ2-1; TRBD2 matches 10 bases. Germline CDR1 is MGHDK and CDR2 is SYGVNS. The V and J ends lost 2 bases and 3 bases, in that order; junction bases with no gene match: 1. This CDR3 spans 15 amino acids. CDR3 DNA sequence: TGTGCCAGCAGTGAAAGCGGGAGGGTCTACAATGAGCAGTTCTTC. This sequence encodes CASSESGRVYNEQFF.

The gene calls are TRBV6-5 and TRBJ2-1, with TRBD2 matching 9 bases. This CDR3 comprises 16 residues. The J segment lost 5 bases and the V segment lost 4 bases, leaving 9 bases of the junction unmatched. CDR1 is MNHEY and CDR2 is SVGAGI in the germline V gene. CDR3 coding DNA: TGTGCCAGCAGTTCCCTACTAGCGGGCCATAACAATGAGCAGTTCTTC. The encoded protein is CASSSLLAGHNNEQFF.

The chain carries TRBV28 and TRBJ1-1; no clear D gene. This CDR3 comprises 14 residues. CDR1 is MDHEN and CDR2 is SYDVKM in the germline V gene. V lost 3 bases to trimming and J lost 1 base, with 9 bases between them. The CDR3 region has the DNA TGTGCCAGCAGTTTCCGTAGTCGGAACACTGAAGCTTTCTTT. This encodes CASSFRSRNTEAFF.

The chain joins TRBV28 to TRBJ2-3; D call uncertain. Germline CDR1 reads MDHEN; CDR2 reads SYDVKM. V lost 3 bases and J lost 0, with 13 bases in between. The CDR3 loop spans 16 amino acids. CDR3 loop: CASSFVSDSSTDTQYF. In DNA form, the CDR3 reads TGTGCCAGCAGTTTTGTGTCCGACTCAAGCACAGATACGCAGTATTTT.

The J gene is TRBJ2-3, the V gene TRBV28; D perhaps matches TRBD2 (5 bases). The CDR3 is made up of 15 amino acids. The germline CDR1 and CDR2 sequences are MDHEN and SYDVKM. V was clipped by 2 bases and J by 0 bases, with 9 bases between them. The CDR3 is CASSLEGTSTDTQYF. For the CDR3, the DNA is TGTGCCAGCAGTTTAGAGGGAACTAGCACAGATACGCAGTATTTT.

The genes are TRBV2 and TRBJ2-3; TRBD2 agrees at 12 bases. With V trimmed by 7 bases and J by 8 bases, 16 bases remained unmatched. The CDR3 runs to 17 residues. Germline loops: CDR1 SNHLY, CDR2 FYNNEI. CDR3 in DNA: TGTGCCAGCACCCAAACCCCTAGCGGGGGGGCGGGTGGTACGCAGTATTTT. It codes for CASTQTPSGGAGGTQYF.

This chain links TRBV29-1 with TRBJ2-1, with D possibly TRBD2 on 6 matching bases. From germline, CDR1 is SQVTM and CDR2 ANQGSEA. The V end was cut by 1 base, the J end by 4 bases, with 14 bases between. The CDR3 length is 15 residues. CDR3 sequence: CSVEGGGGVYNEQFF. CDR3 in DNA: TGCAGCGTTGAAGGAGGTGGAGGGGTTTACAATGAGCAGTTCTTC.